This T cell receptor beta chain was identified during a study of OX40 agonist ivuxolimab in advanced cancers. The CDR3 runs to 14 residues. Germline-derived CDR1 and CDR2 are SNHLY and FYNNEI. V was cut by 2 bases and J by 6 bases, with 10 bases left in between. Clones were read by immunoSEQ multiplex PCR, and TCRdb kept only the in-frame ones, dropping some. The data show some 70,000 clones, roughly 90% seen once. The chain links TRBV2 to TRBJ2-2; D unresolved. This sequence originates from an adult with an advanced solid tumor such as melanoma, head and neck, liver or kidney cancer. This specimen was CD4+ or CD8+ T cells sorted from blood, taken in a trial of the OX40 agonist ivuxolimab. This chain's CDR3 is CASSEIVTSGELFF. The CDR3 bases are TGTGCCAGCAGTGAAATAGTCACCTCCGGGGAGCTGTTTTTT.